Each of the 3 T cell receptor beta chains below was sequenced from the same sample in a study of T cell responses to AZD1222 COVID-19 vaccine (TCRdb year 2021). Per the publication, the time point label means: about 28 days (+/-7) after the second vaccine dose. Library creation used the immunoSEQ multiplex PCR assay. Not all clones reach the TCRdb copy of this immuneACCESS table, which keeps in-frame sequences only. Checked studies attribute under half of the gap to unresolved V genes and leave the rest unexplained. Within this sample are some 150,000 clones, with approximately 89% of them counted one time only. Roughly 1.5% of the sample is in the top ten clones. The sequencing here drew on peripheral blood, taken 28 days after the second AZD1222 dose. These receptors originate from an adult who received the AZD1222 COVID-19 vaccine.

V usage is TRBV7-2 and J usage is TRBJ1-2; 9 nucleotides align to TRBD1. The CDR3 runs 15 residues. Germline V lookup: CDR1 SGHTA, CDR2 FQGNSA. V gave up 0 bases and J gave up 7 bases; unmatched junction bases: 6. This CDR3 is CASSLANRGLSGYTF. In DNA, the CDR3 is TGTGCCAGCAGCTTAGCGAACAGGGGGCTCTCTGGCTACACCTTC.

The CDR3 is CASSSTTGPYEQYF. The DNA for the CDR3 is TGTGCCAGCAGCTCAACGACAGGGCCCTACGAGCAGTACTTC. V is TRBV7-2 and J is TRBJ2-7, with 7 positions matching TRBD1. CDR3 length equals 14 residues. V shed 4 bases, J shed 2 bases, and the junction held 5 bases outside the gene matches. Germline values: CDR1 SGHTA, CDR2 FQGNSA.

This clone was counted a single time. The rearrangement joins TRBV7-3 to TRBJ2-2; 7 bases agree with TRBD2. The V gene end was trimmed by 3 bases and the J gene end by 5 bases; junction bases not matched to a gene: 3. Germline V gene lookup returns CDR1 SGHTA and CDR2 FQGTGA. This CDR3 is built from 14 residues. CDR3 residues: CASSFRRGTGELFF. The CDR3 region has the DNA TGTGCCAGCAGCTTTAGGCGGGGGACCGGGGAGCTGTTTTTT.